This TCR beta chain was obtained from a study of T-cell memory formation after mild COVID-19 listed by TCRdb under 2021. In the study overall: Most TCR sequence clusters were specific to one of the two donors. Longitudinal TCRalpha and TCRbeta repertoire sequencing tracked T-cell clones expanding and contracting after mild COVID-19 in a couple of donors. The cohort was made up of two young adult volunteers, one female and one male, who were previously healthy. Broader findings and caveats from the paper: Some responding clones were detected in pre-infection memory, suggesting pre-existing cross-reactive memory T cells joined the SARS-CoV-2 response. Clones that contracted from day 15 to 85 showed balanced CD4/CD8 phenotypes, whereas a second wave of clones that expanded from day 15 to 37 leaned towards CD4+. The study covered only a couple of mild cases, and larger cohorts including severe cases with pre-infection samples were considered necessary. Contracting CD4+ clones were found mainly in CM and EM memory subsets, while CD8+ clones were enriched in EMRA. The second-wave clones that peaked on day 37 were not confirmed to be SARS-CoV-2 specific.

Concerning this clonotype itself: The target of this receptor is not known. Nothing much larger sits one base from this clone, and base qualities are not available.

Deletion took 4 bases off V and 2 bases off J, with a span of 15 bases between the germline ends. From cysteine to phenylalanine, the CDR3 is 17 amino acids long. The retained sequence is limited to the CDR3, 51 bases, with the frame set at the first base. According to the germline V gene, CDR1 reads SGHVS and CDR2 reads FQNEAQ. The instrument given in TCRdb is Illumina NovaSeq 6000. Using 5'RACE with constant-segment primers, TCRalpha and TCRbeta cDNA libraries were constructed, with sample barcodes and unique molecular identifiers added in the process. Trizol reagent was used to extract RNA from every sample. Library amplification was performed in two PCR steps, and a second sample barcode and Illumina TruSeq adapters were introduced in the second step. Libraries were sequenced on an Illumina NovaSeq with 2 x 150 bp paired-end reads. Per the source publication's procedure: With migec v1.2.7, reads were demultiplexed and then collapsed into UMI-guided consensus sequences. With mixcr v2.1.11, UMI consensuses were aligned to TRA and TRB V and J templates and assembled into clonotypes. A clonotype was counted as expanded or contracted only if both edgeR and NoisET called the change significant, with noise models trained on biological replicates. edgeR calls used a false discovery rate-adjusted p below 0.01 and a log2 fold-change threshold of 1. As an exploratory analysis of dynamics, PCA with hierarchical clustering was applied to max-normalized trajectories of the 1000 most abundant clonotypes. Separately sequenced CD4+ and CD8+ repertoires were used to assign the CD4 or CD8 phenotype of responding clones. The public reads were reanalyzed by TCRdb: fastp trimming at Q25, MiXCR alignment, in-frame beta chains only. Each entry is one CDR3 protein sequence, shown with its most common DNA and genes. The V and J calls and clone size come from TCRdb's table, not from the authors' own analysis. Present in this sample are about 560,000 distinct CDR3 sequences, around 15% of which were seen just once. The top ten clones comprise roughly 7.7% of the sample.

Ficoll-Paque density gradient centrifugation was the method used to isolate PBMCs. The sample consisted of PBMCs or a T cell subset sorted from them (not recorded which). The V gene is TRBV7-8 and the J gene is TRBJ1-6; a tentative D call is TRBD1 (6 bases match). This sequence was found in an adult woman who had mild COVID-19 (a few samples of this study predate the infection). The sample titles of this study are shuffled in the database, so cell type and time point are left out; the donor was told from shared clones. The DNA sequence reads TGTGCCAGCAGCTCTGGACAGCGGAGCGCCTATAATTCACCCCTCCACTTT. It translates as CASSSGQRSAYNSPLHF.